Detailed here is one T cell receptor (beta chain). This clonotype is assessed as large (0.1 to 1%). Its antigen target is currently unknown. Per-base qualities were not stored, and no clone one base away is much larger. The sample comes from a study of immune reconstitution after stem cell transplant in scleroderma (dated by TCRdb to about 2017). The method behind the library was RT-PCR. Sequencing instrument: Illumina MiSeq. TCRdb reworked the public reads: Q25 trimming with fastp, MiXCR clone assembly, productive beta chains retained. Rows are combined by CDR3 protein, so each entry shows the most common genes and DNA. Recorded for this sample are about 1,800 distinct CDR3 sequences; roughly a sixth of them occurred a single time. Roughly a third of the sample goes to the ten largest clones. The CDR3 contains 16 residues, cysteine and phenylalanine counted. Left in the record is the CDR3 DNA by itself, 48 bases read in frame from the first base. The germline V gene encodes CDR1 MDHEN and CDR2 SYDVKM. Trimming takes 6 bases from V and 4 bases from J, and the germline ends sit 20 bases apart.

Rearrangement joined TRBV28 to TRBJ2-3; the D call could be TRBD1 or TRBD2, with each sharing 7 bases. Specimen collection occurred before or after autologous hematopoietic stem cell transplantation (not recorded which). The receptor was derived from a female donor with systemic sclerosis. DNA sequence: TGTGCCAGCAGCCCCGTCAGGGGGGGAGGCCCAGATACGCAGTATTTT. Its translation is CASSPVRGGGPDTQYF.